A selection of T cell receptor beta chains follows, all from one sample in a study of blood T cell repertoires in COVID-19. Clones were sequenced by immunoSEQ multiplex PCR, and TCRdb holds only the in-frame ones, with some missing. The table has 180,000 or so clones, around 85% seen once; the top ten hold 3% to 3.5%. The sample was peripheral blood. The receptors shown here come from a man between 60 and 70 years old with acute or convalescent COVID-19. The CDR3 runs from the conserved cysteine through the conserved F or W. D genes are given only for firm matches. Where a row states a size, it is once, few, many or the class of an expanded clone; other rows omit it.

j_call	v_call	cdr3_length	d_call	clone_size	cdr3_aa	cdr3_nt
TRBJ1-5	TRBV28	15	-	-	CASSLPRTGNQPQHF	TGTGCCAGCAGTTTACCCCGGACAGGCAATCAGCCCCAGCATTTT
TRBJ2-3	TRBV3-1/TRBV3-2	14	-	-	CASSQVGLAYTQYF	TGTGCCAGCAGCCAAGTAGGCCTAGCGTATACGCAGTATTTT
TRBJ2-3	TRBV4-3	20	TRBD1	-	CASSRQWGQSFTSSTDTQYF	TGCGCCAGCAGCCGCCAATGGGGACAGTCCTTTACATCTAGCACAGATACGCAGTATTTT
TRBJ1-5	TRBV11-2	15	TRBD1	-	CASSLEDRANQPQHF	TGTGCCAGCAGCTTAGAGGACAGGGCGAATCAGCCCCAGCATTTT
TRBJ1-4	TRBV28	15	TRBD1	-	CASSSRGPTNEKLFF	TGTGCCAGCAGTTCCAGGGGGCCAACTAATGAAAAACTGTTTTTT
TRBJ1-1	TRBV6-6	13	-	once	CASTARENTEAFF	TGTGCCAGCACCGCCCGGGAAAACACTGAAGCTTTCTTT
TRBJ1-3	TRBV5-4	17	-	-	CASSFGQQIPSGNTIYF	TGTGCCAGCAGCTTTGGGCAGCAAATCCCCTCTGGAAACACCATATATTTT
TRBJ2-3	TRBV3-1/TRBV3-2	15	TRBD2	-	CASSTPGLETDTQYF	TGTGCCAGCAGTACGCCGGGACTAGAGACAGATACGCAGTATTTT
TRBJ2-2	TRBV7-9	18	TRBD2	-	CASRSKQGLAGLVGELFF	TGTGCCAGCAGATCCAAGCAAGGGCTAGCGGGACTTGTCGGGGAGCTGTTTTTT
TRBJ2-5	TRBV28	17	TRBD1	-	CASSLYGQGAAQETQYF	TGTGCCAGCAGTTTATATGGACAGGGGGCGGCTCAAGAGACCCAGTACTTC
TRBJ2-3	TRBV24-1	15	TRBD1	-	CATSDRGQVTDTQYF	TGTGCCACCAGTGACCGGGGACAGGTTACAGATACGCAGTATTTT
TRBJ2-1	TRBV24-1	13	-	-	CATSDPGQNEQFF	TGTGCCACCAGTGACCCCGGACAGAATGAGCAGTTCTTC
TRBJ2-7	TRBV7-6	14	-	-	CASSLVAEAYEQYF	TGTGCCAGCAGCTTAGTAGCGGAGGCCTACGAGCAGTACTTC
TRBJ1-4	TRBV6-5	15	-	-	CASSPSGGRNEKLFF	TGTGCCAGCAGTCCCTCCGGGGGGCGGAATGAAAAACTGTTTTTT
TRBJ1-1	TRBV27	13	-	-	CASSWSVNTEAFF	TGTGCCAGCAGTTGGTCAGTGAACACTGAAGCTTTCTTT
TRBJ2-3	TRBV5-1	14	-	-	CASSPRDLTDTQYF	TGCGCCAGCAGCCCCCGGGACTTGACAGATACGCAGTATTTT
TRBJ1-2	TRBV19	15	TRBD1	-	CASSRQGSQNYGYTF	TGTGCCAGTAGTCGACAGGGTTCTCAGAACTATGGCTACACCTTC
TRBJ2-1	TRBV19	16	TRBD2	-	CASSIFGGRAGNEQFF	TGTGCCAGTAGTATATTTGGCGGGAGGGCCGGGAATGAGCAGTTCTTC
TRBJ2-3	TRBV11-1	15	TRBD2	-	CASSLVGRAKDTQYF	TGTGCCAGCAGCTTAGTCGGGAGGGCCAAAGATACGCAGTATTTT
TRBJ1-1	TRBV12-5	15	-	-	CASGTSTGGGTEAFF	TGTGCTAGTGGTACGTCGACGGGCGGGGGTACTGAAGCTTTCTTT
TRBJ2-3	TRBV18	13	-	-	CASSPAGTDTQYF	TGTGCCAGCTCACCTGCAGGGACAGATACGCAGTATTTT
TRBJ2-7	TRBV5-1	22	TRBD2	-	CASSFGQGLAGGVPRASYEQYF	TGCGCCAGCAGTTTTGGGCAGGGGCTAGCGGGAGGCGTCCCGAGGGCCTCCTACGAGCAGTACTTC
TRBJ2-2	TRBV3-1/TRBV3-2	13	-	-	CASSLLGTGELFF	TGTGCCAGCAGCCTTCTAGGCACCGGGGAGCTGTTTTTT
TRBJ2-2	TRBV2	15	-	-	CASSTMELAPGELFF	TGTGCCAGCTCAACGATGGAACTAGCCCCCGGGGAGCTGTTTTTT
TRBJ2-1	TRBV7-9	17	-	-	CASSPRRLADSNNEQFF	TGTGCCAGCAGCCCTCGAAGGCTCGCGGACTCAAACAATGAGCAGTTCTTC
TRBJ2-5	TRBV25-1	14	-	few	CASRPGGIQETQYF	TGTGCCAGCAGACCCGGGGGTATACAAGAGACCCAGTACTTC
TRBJ2-3	TRBV2	15	TRBD1	-	CASSPGQGATDTQYF	TGTGCCAGCAGCCCGGGACAGGGGGCCACAGATACGCAGTATTTT
TRBJ2-4	TRBV19	18	-	once	CASSPRPQISLAKNIQYF	TGTGCCAGTAGTCCGCGGCCGCAGATATCTCTAGCCAAAAACATTCAGTACTTC
TRBJ2-7	TRBV7-9	12	-	-	CASRSRGDEQYF	TGTGCCAGCAGGTCCAGGGGCGACGAGCAGTACTTC
TRBJ2-7	TRBV6-5	13	-	-	CASSLQGFYEQYF	TGTGCCAGCAGTTTACAGGGATTCTACGAGCAGTACTTC
TRBJ1-1	TRBV7-3	12	TRBD1	-	CASRGMNTEAFF	TGTGCCTCCAGGGGGATGAACACTGAAGCTTTCTTT
TRBJ1-2	TRBV2	12	TRBD1	-	CASRGDRGGYTF	TGTGCCAGCAGGGGGGACAGGGGCGGCTACACCTTC
TRBJ1-2	TRBV7-2	14	-	-	CASSPSGVNYGYTF	TGTGCCAGCAGCCCCTCAGGGGTTAACTATGGCTACACCTTC
TRBJ1-6	TRBV19	15	-	-	CAVGGFPAVDSPLHF	TGTGCCGTCGGGGGTTTCCCGGCGGTAGATTCACCCCTCCACTTT
TRBJ1-2	TRBV5-1	19	TRBD1	-	CASPSPQQLRQGSNYGYTF	TGCGCCAGCCCCTCCCCGCAACAACTGAGACAGGGGTCTAACTATGGCTACACCTTC
TRBJ2-1	TRBV4-2	16	TRBD1	-	CASSRNRGALGGEQFF	TGTGCCAGCAGCCGAAACAGGGGGGCCCTCGGAGGTGAGCAGTTCTTC
TRBJ1-2	TRBV6-5	14	TRBD1	-	CASSYGGTAYGYTF	TGTGCCAGCAGTTACGGGGGGACAGCCTATGGCTACACCTTC
TRBJ1-2	TRBV3-1/TRBV3-2	13	-	-	CASSLTVNYGYTF	TGTGCCAGCAGCCTGACAGTCAACTATGGCTACACCTTC
TRBJ2-3	TRBV27	15	TRBD2	few	CASSLTGLASDTQYF	TGTGCCAGCAGTTTAACAGGACTAGCGTCAGATACGCAGTATTTT
TRBJ2-1	TRBV27	15	TRBD2	few	CASSSTSGRLVEQFF	TGTGCCAGCAGTTCGACTAGCGGGAGATTGGTTGAGCAGTTCTTC
TRBJ1-2	TRBV6-5	15	TRBD1	-	CASSYSRAGGYGYTF	TGTGCCAGCAGTTACTCGAGAGCAGGGGGCTATGGCTACACCTTC
TRBJ2-3	TRBV7-2	16	TRBD2	-	CASSLRAGGSTDTQYF	TGTGCCAGCAGCTTACGAGCGGGAGGGAGCACAGATACGCAGTATTTT
TRBJ2-3	TRBV6-4	14	TRBD1	-	CASSTGAAGVTQYF	TGTGCCAGCAGTACAGGGGCCGCCGGGGTTACGCAGTATTTT
TRBJ2-1	TRBV29-1	14	-	-	CSVDRGISYNEQFF	TGCAGCGTTGATCGGGGGATCTCCTACAATGAGCAGTTCTTC
TRBJ2-4	TRBV19	17	TRBD2	few	CASSSVILAGAKNIQYF	TGTGCCAGTAGTAGTGTGATACTAGCGGGAGCCAAAAACATTCAGTACTTC
TRBJ1-1	TRBV5-1	14	-	-	CASSLFPGNTEAFF	TGCGCCAGCAGCTTGTTTCCGGGGAACACTGAAGCTTTCTTT
TRBJ2-1	TRBV5-1	16	TRBD2	-	CASSLWGGSSYNEQFF	TGCGCCAGCAGCTTGTGGGGCGGGAGCTCCTACAATGAGCAGTTCTTC
TRBJ2-3	TRBV5-6	16	TRBD2	-	CASSLVGTSGLYTQYF	TGTGCCAGCAGCTTGGTTGGGACTAGCGGGTTGTATACGCAGTATTTT
TRBJ1-2	TRBV5-6	17	-	-	CASRASAGPLAGYGYTF	TGTGCCAGCAGAGCCTCTGCGGGTCCCCTCGCCGGCTATGGCTACACCTTC
TRBJ1-4	TRBV9	15	-	-	CASSPGTITGEKLFF	TGTGCCAGCAGCCCCGGGACAATTACGGGAGAAAAACTGTTTTTT
TRBJ1-5	TRBV6-2/TRBV6-3	19	TRBD1	-	CASSFAGTSRGYSNQPQHF	TGTGCCAGCAGTTTCGCCGGGACTTCCAGGGGGTATAGCAATCAGCCCCAGCATTTT
TRBJ1-1	TRBV5-1	14	-	-	CASSLNSQGSEAFF	TGCGCCAGCAGCTTGAACTCGCAGGGCTCTGAAGCTTTCTTT
TRBJ2-1	TRBV19	17	TRBD2	-	CASSPRGTSGRPNEQFF	TGTGCCAGTAGTCCCAGGGGGACTAGCGGGAGGCCCAATGAGCAGTTCTTC
TRBJ1-2	TRBV7-9	14	TRBD1	-	CASSPAGGNYGYTF	TGTGCCAGCAGCCCGGCAGGGGGCAACTATGGCTACACCTTC
TRBJ2-5	TRBV9	15	TRBD2	-	CASSVGGMTQETQYF	TGTGCCAGCAGCGTGGGGGGGATGACCCAAGAGACCCAGTACTTC